This T cell receptor beta chain was retrieved from a study of post-analysis software for immune sequencing data. About the study: The disease courses covered relapsing-remitting, secondary progressive and progressive-relapsing multiple sclerosis.

Unique-molecular-identifier-tagged TCR beta cDNA libraries were used. Roughly 500,000 cDNA molecules were obtained per 1 to 10 million input T cells. TCRdb re-called the PCR reads through MiXCR, storing one row per CDR3 protein. The sample lists fewer than 550,000 distinct CDR3 sequences, 34% occurring once. Study-wide results and caveats: Multiple sclerosis patients showed significantly lower normalized Chao1 diversity than controls did. Five TRBV segments, including TRBV5-6, TRBV5-1 and TRBV20-1, were more frequent in patients than controls. Samples made in the same batch grouped tightly together by F measure.

Points on this clonotype: What it binds is unknown.

V was pared by 4 bases and J by 7 bases, with 12 bases of the junction left unmatched. Germline-derived CDR1 and CDR2 are DFQATT and SNEGSKA (reference sequence). This CDR3 comprises 14 residues. The source is a girl under 18 with multiple sclerosis. Sequencing input: blood. This chain connects TRBV20-1 to TRBJ1-1; 7 positions match TRBD1. The CDR3 reads CSATIPGGQGEAFF. The CDR3 region has the DNA TGCAGTGCTACGATCCCAGGGGGGCAGGGTGAAGCTTTCTTT.